Following are 10 T cell receptor beta chains from one sample sequenced in a study of CD8 T cells in ankylosing spondylitis. Study-wide points: For ankylosing spondylitis blood, a TCR beta motif of 7 or 8 highly homologous variants appeared characteristic.

For these receptors, no antigen is known. A single record per CDR3 protein comes from TCRdb applying MiXCR to the 5' RACE reads. The sample carries fewer than 750,000 distinct CDR3 sequences, around 20% recorded once. Sequenced material: blood, either unsorted or a sorted T cell fraction (not recorded which). The receptors come from a male donor with ankylosing spondylitis.

The genes are TRBV20-1 and TRBJ1-5, with 8 bases identical to TRBD1. The CDR3 has 15 amino acids. CDR1 and CDR2 from the germline V gene are DFQATT and SNEGSKA (reference sequence). V lost 1 base to trimming and J lost 2 bases; unmatched junction nucleotides: 4. CDR3 loop: CSARGQGFGNQPQHF. The CDR3 DNA reads TGCAGTGCTAGAGGACAGGGGTTTGGCAATCAGCCCCAGCATTTT.

This clonotype was seen at least ten times. The gene calls are TRBV29-1 and TRBJ2-3; TRBD2 matches 10 bases. The CDR3 has 13 amino acids. V gave up 7 bases and J gave up 6 bases; unmatched junction bases: 7. Germline V gene sequence: CDR1 SQVTM, CDR2 ANQGSEA. In DNA form, the CDR3 reads TGCAGCGCGGATAGCGGGGGGAGGGATACGCAGTATTTT. Protein: CSADSGGRDTQYF.

The genes are TRBV4-1 and TRBJ1-5, with D tentatively TRBD1 (5 bases). The CDR3 consists of 16 residues. Germline CDR1 and CDR2: MGHRA and YSYEKL. V dropped 1 base and J dropped 3 bases, with 13 bases sitting between them. CDR3 bases: TGCGCCAGCAGCCAAGGATGGGGGAGCAACAATCAGCCCCAGCATTTT. It is translated as CASSQGWGSNNQPQHF.

The V gene is TRBV5-1, the J gene TRBJ2-7; D is unclear. Trimming removed 4 bases from V and 2 bases from J, with 16 bases in between. The CDR3 totals 15 residues. In germline, CDR1 is SGHRS, CDR2 YFSETQ. The CDR3 reads CASSPEEALTYEQYF. In DNA form, the CDR3 reads TGCGCCAGCAGCCCCGAGGAAGCCCTTACCTACGAGCAGTACTTC.

This clonotype appeared a few times. The genes are TRBV10-3 and TRBJ1-2, with unresolved D. Germline V gene data show CDR1 as ENHRY and CDR2 as SYGVKD. Trimming took off 4 bases at V and 12 bases at J, with 18 bases between the two ends. The CDR3 totals 13 residues. DNA of the CDR3: TGTGCCATCAGTGGGACCACTACGGGGATCCACACCTTC. It yields the protein CAISGTTTGIHTF.

This chain connects TRBV5-6 to TRBJ1-1, with no clear D. CDR1 and CDR2 from the germline V gene are SGHDT and YYEEEE. Trimming stripped 4 bases from V and 1 base from J, with 11 bases between. CDR3 length: 14 residues. For the CDR3, the DNA is TGTGCCAGCAGCCGTCGGACGGAGAACACTGAAGCTTTCTTT. Encoded protein: CASSRRTENTEAFF.

The V gene is TRBV6-5, the J gene TRBJ2-7, with 7 nucleotides matching TRBD1. Trimming removed 2 bases from V and 1 base from J; junction bases left unmatched: 5. The CDR3 is made up of 15 amino acids. Germline CDR1 and CDR2: MNHEY and SVGAGI. CDR3 loop: CASSYGTEGSYEQYF. The DNA of the CDR3 is TGTGCCAGCAGTTACGGGACAGAGGGTTCCTACGAGCAGTACTTC.

The V call is TRBV12-3 or TRBV12-4, the J call TRBJ2-7; 10 bases match TRBD2. The CDR3 consists of 15 residues. The V segment lost 3 bases and the J segment 6 bases; nucleotides outside the gene matches: 8. The CDR3 DNA reads TGTGCCAGCAGTTTTGGTCTAGCGGGAGTAAGCGAGCAGTACTTC. Translating it yields CASSFGLAGVSEQYF.

This rearrangement joins TRBV7-8 to TRBJ1-4; 9 bases map to TRBD1. Germline-derived CDR1 and CDR2 are SGHVS and FQNEAQ. Trimming took 6 bases from V and 6 from J; bases not matched to a gene: 5. The length of the CDR3 is 14 residues. The CDR3 sequence is CASRETGGDEKLFF. The CDR3 DNA reads TGTGCCAGCAGGGAGACAGGGGGAGATGAAAAACTGTTTTTT. The whole variable domain, filled in from reference TRBV7-8 and TRBJ1-4, reads GAGVSQSPRYKVAKRGQDVALRCDPISGHVSLFWYQQALGQGPEFLTYFQNEAQLDKSGLPSDRFFAERPEGSVSTLKIQRTQQEDSAVYLCASRETGGDEKLFFGSGTQLSVL.

This clonotype was detected only a few times. This chain connects TRBV9 to TRBJ1-3; D not resolved. Per germline, CDR1 SGDLS and CDR2 YYNGEE. Trimming shortened V by 2 bases and J by 0 bases, and 9 bases separated the two germline ends. The CDR3 runs to 15 residues. CDR3 amino acids: CASSVAGNSGNTIYF. The CDR3 region has the DNA TGTGCCAGCAGCGTGGCCGGGAACTCTGGAAACACCATATATTTT.